This TCR beta chain emerged from a study of vaccination and CD4 T cells after COVID-19. V gave up 5 bases and J gave up 4 bases, with 8 bases separating them. CDR3 length equals 13 residues. Germline V gene data show CDR1 as MNHEY and CDR2 as SMNVEV (reference sequence). Once obtained from cultured CD4+ T cells, the DNA was sequenced using the Oncomine TCR Beta short-read assay. TCRdb re-analysed the PCR reads in MiXCR, keeping a single row per CDR3 protein. The sample holds several thousand distinct CDR3 sequences, 47% seen once. Treatment given: roughly 11-day PBMC culture with coronavirus spike peptide pools or control peptides (ViraFEST assay). CD4+ T cells of the unexposed donor were collected before the COVID-19 pandemic (2011-2018). With regard to this clonotype: Antigen: not known.

The receptor's source is a human donor in good health. This chain uses TRBV27 with TRBJ2-2; D is possibly TRBD2 (5 bases). The source material was CD4+ T cells from blood, cultured in vitro. CDR3 in amino acids: CASSLAGTGELFF. Here the CDR3 DNA reads TGTGCCAGCAGTCTTGCGGGCACCGGGGAGCTGTTTTTT.